One and the same sample provided the 25 T cell receptor beta chains below, sequenced in a study of CD8+ T cells in alopecia areata. Specified treatment: oral pan-JAK inhibitor, 5-10 mg twice daily. cDNA prepared by RNA extraction and subsequent reverse transcription served as the template for sequencing. Method: immunoSEQ multiplex PCR; TCRdb's copy keeps in-frame clones and lacks some. The sample records over 150,000 clones, approximately 57% being singletons. Sequences were derived from CD4+ T cells sorted from blood, sampled at week 24, from a patient treated with tofacitinib. Receptors were obtained from a human donor with alopecia areata.

Concerning this clone itself: Other DNA variants within this sample encode the same CDR3. The genes are TRBV5-1 and TRBJ2-3, with D tentatively TRBD1 (5 bases). V was cut by 0 bases and J by 6 bases, with 5 bases left in between. Germline V gives CDR1 SGHRS, CDR2 YFSETQ. The CDR3 loop spans 12 amino acids. In nucleotides, the CDR3 is TGCGCCAGCAGCTTGGAGGGGGATACGCAGTATTTT. Amino acids: CASSLEGDTQYF.

CDR3 DNA sequence: TGTGCCATCAGACAGGAGGCACTTAATACGCAGTATTTT. Amino acid sequence: CAIRQEALNTQYF. This rearrangement joins TRBV10-3 to TRBJ2-3; D is perhaps TRBD1 or TRBD2 (5 bases each). The CDR3 consists of 13 residues. Germline V gene data show CDR1 as ENHRY and CDR2 as SYGVKD. Trimming stripped 6 bases from V and 7 bases from J, with 14 bases between.

The sample holds a few counts of this clone. This chain links TRBV5-1 with TRBJ2-7; D is tentatively TRBD1 or TRBD2 (5 bases each). The V and J ends lost 4 bases and 3 bases respectively, with 14 bases between them. The germline CDR1 and CDR2 sequences are SGHRS and YFSETQ. The CDR3 runs 14 residues. CDR3 coding DNA: TGCGCCAGCAGCGGGGGACCCTCGTACTACGAGCAGTACTTC. This gives the protein CASSGGPSYYEQYF.

This rearrangement joins TRBV9 to TRBJ2-5, with D perhaps matching TRBD2 (6 bases). The J call could be wrong; TRBJ2-7 is a better fit for the DNA end. The CDR3 totals 14 residues. The germline V gene encodes CDR1 SGDLS and CDR2 YYNGEE. The CDR3 DNA reads as TGTGCCAGCAGCGAGGGACTCCCCTCCTACGAGCAGTACTTC. It encodes CASSEGLPSYEQYF.

The sample holds a few counts of this clone. The V and J genes are TRBV7-9 and TRBJ2-1, with D maybe TRBD1 (6 bases). Per germline, CDR1 SEHNR and CDR2 FQNEAQ (reference sequence). The ends were cut back, 0 bases at V and 8 bases at J, with 11 bases in the middle. The CDR3 spans 14 residues. The CDR3 sequence is CASSLAMGADEQFF. CDR3 bases: TGTGCCAGCAGCTTAGCGATGGGGGCAGATGAGCAGTTCTTC.

The J gene is TRBJ2-7, the V gene TRBV29-1, with TRBD1 identical over 7 bases. The CDR3 loop spans 12 amino acids. Germline V lookup: CDR1 SQVTM, CDR2 ANQGSEA. Trimming took 7 bases from V and 9 from J; bases not matched to a gene: 12. The CDR3 loop reads CSAYGTEGAQYF. CDR3 sequence (DNA): TGCAGCGCCTACGGGACAGAAGGAGCGCAGTACTTC.

The chain links TRBV13 to TRBJ1-2, with a tentative D call TRBD1 (5 bases). The CDR3 extends over 14 amino acids. CDR1 and CDR2 (germline): PRHDT, FYEKMQ (reference sequence). The V gene lost 5 bases and the J gene lost 5 bases, with 15 bases spanning the gap. CDR3 amino acids: CASSGPAGEYGYTF. The CDR3 DNA reads as TGTGCCAGCAGCGGTCCCGCGGGGGAGTATGGCTACACCTTC.

CDR3 nucleotides: TGTGCCTGGAGCGAGGGGAGAGGGGGCAATCAGCCCCAGCATTTT. Translation gives CAWSEGRGGNQPQHF. The rearrangement links TRBV30 to TRBJ1-5; D is possibly TRBD1 (5 bases). V gave up 3 bases and J gave up 2 bases, with 14 bases separating them. CDR3 length: 15 amino acids. Looked up from germline, CDR1 is GTSNPN and CDR2 is SVGIG (reference sequence).

The chain couples TRBV7-3 to TRBJ2-2, with 7 bases aligning to TRBD1. Germline-derived CDR1 and CDR2 are SGHTA and FQGTGA. The J segment lost 6 bases and the V segment lost 8 bases, leaving 3 bases of the junction unmatched. This CDR3 region has 12 residues. CDR3 in DNA: TGTGCCAGCGGAACAGGGGCCGGGGAGCTGTTTTTT. Its protein product is CASGTGAGELFF.

The sample holds a few counts of this clone. This sequence joins TRBV28 and TRBJ2-7; D is uncertain. The CDR3 length is 13 residues. From germline, CDR1 is MDHEN and CDR2 SYDVKM. The germline V and J ends were trimmed by 5 bases and 6 bases, with 14 bases remaining between them. For the CDR3, the DNA is TGTGCCAGCAGTAGGGCGGTCCCCCCCGAGCAGTACTTC. Translated, it gives CASSRAVPPEQYF.

This clone was counted between two and nine times. In the same sample, other DNA sequences code for this CDR3. The V call is TRBV5-1, the J call TRBJ1-5; TRBD1 is a possible D gene (5 bases). CDR3 length: 14 amino acids. Germline lookup yields CDR1 SGHRS and CDR2 YFSETQ. With 0 bases removed from V and 2 bases from J, the gap between germline ends came to 6 bases. CDR3 sequence reads: CASSLVGGNQPQHF. In DNA form, the CDR3 reads TGCGCCAGCAGCTTGGTAGGGGGCAATCAGCCCCAGCATTTT.

The rearrangement uses TRBV6-5 and TRBJ2-1, with a tentative D call TRBD1 (7 bases). Germline values: CDR1 MNHEY, CDR2 SVGAGI. This CDR3 has 13 amino acids. V lost 8 bases to trimming and J lost 15 bases, with 23 bases between them. In DNA, the CDR3 is TGTGCCAGCCTAAAGGGGGCGGGACAGAGGCCGTTCTTC. It codes for CASLKGAGQRPFF.

This clone appeared a single time. This chain connects TRBV4-1 to TRBJ2-4; D gene uncertain. The V gene's germline CDR1 is MGHRA and CDR2 YSYEKL. The CDR3 loop spans 16 amino acids. The V end lost 0 bases, the J end lost 0 bases, and 9 bases lay between the germline ends. DNA of the CDR3: TGCGCCAGCAGCCAAGATCAAGAATTAGCCAAAAACATTCAGTACTTC. Protein sequence: CASSQDQELAKNIQYF.

The chain carries TRBV5-6 and TRBJ1-5, with unresolved D. Trimming removed 2 bases at V and 4 bases at J, with 4 bases between. The CDR3 runs 12 residues. Per germline, CDR1 SGHDT and CDR2 YYEEEE. CDR3 nucleotide sequence: TGTGCCAGCAGCTTTCTTAATCAGCCCCAGCATTTT. This gives the protein CASSFLNQPQHF.

This clone occurred a few times. The chain joins TRBV6-5 to TRBJ2-1, with 9 bases fitting TRBD1. V lost 11 bases to trimming and J lost 8 bases; unmatched junction nucleotides: 7. The CDR3 spans 12 residues. Germline CDR1 is MNHEY and CDR2 is SVGAGI. CDR3 residues: CAAGTGRDEQFF. The CDR3 nucleotides are TGTGCCGCCGGGACAGGGAGGGATGAGCAGTTCTTC.

The chain joins TRBV19 to TRBJ2-5, with a tentative D call TRBD2 (7 bases). The CDR3 sequence is 16 residues long. The V end lost 5 bases, the J end lost 2 bases, and 18 bases lay between the germline ends. The germline gives CDR1 LNHDA, CDR2 SQIVND (reference sequence). In nucleotides, the CDR3 is TGTGCCAGTAGTGGCGATCGGGGGGCTACACAAGAGACCCAGTACTTC. Its protein is CASSGDRGATQETQYF.

The genes are TRBV10-3 and TRBJ2-7, with D perhaps matching TRBD1 (7 bases). V was pared by 3 bases and J by 0 bases, with 12 bases between. The CDR3 totals 15 residues. The germline V gene encodes CDR1 ENHRY and CDR2 SYGVKD. CDR3 amino acids: CAISDGGTVSYEQYF. In nucleotides, the CDR3 is TGTGCCATCAGTGATGGAGGGACAGTCTCCTACGAGCAGTACTTC.

The V gene is TRBV5-6, the J gene TRBJ1-4; no clear D gene. Trimming pared 1 base from V and 7 bases from J, leaving 8 bases between. Germline V gene sequence: CDR1 SGHDT, CDR2 YYEEEE. This CDR3 is built from 13 residues. Here the CDR3 reads CASSLPTSEKLFF. Written as DNA, the CDR3 is TGTGCCAGCAGCTTGCCAACGTCTGAAAAACTGTTTTTT.

The chain joins TRBV27 to TRBJ2-7; perhaps TRBD2 as D (5 bases). The CDR3 loop spans 16 amino acids. In germline, CDR1 is MNHEY, CDR2 SMNVEV (reference sequence). Trimming shortened V by 6 bases and J by 1 base, and 19 bases separated the two germline ends. This CDR3 is CASRPRRGPGSYEQYF. CDR3 coding DNA: TGTGCCAGCAGGCCACGACGAGGACCGGGGTCCTACGAGCAGTACTTC.

V is TRBV20-1 and J is TRBJ1-3; D is uncertain. CDR3 size: 11 residues. The V end lost 8 bases, the J end lost 0 bases, and 5 bases lay between the germline ends. Germline CDR1 and CDR2: DFQATT and SNEGSKA (reference sequence). Here the CDR3 DNA reads TGCAGTCTCATCTCTGGAAACACCATATATTTT. Encoded protein: CSLISGNTIYF.

This rearrangement joins TRBV5-1 to TRBJ2-2; 8 bases are a match to TRBD1. This CDR3 contains 16 residues. V was clipped by 0 bases and J by 4 bases; unmatched bases: 5. Germline CDR1 is SGHRS and CDR2 is YFSETQ. CDR3 loop: CASSLAGTGFTGELFF. CDR3 DNA: TGCGCCAGCAGCTTGGCCGGGACAGGATTCACCGGGGAGCTGTTTTTT. The full variable domain, with the rest looked up from reference TRBV5-1 and TRBJ2-2, is KAGVTQTPRYLIKTRGQQVTLSCSPISGHRSVSWYQQTPGQGLQFLFEYFSETQRNKGNFPGRFSGRQFSNSRSEMNVSTLELGDSALYLCASSLAGTGFTGELFFGEGSRLTVL.

A single count supports this clone. The genes are TRBV27 and TRBJ1-5; D ambiguous. This CDR3 has 10 residues. Germline values: CDR1 MNHEY, CDR2 SMNVEV (reference sequence). Trimming left V 8 bases short and J 4 bases short, with 3 bases between. The CDR3 is CASCNQPQHF. The CDR3 region has the DNA TGTGCCAGCTGTAATCAGCCCCAGCATTTT.

V usage is TRBV19 and J usage is TRBJ2-7; 8 bases align to TRBD1. The CDR3 totals 17 residues. From germline, CDR1 is LNHDA and CDR2 SQIVND (reference sequence). V was pared by 9 bases and J by 1 base, with 17 bases of the junction left unmatched. The CDR3 is CASRPYFGTGTSYEQYF. The CDR3 bases are TGTGCCAGCCGACCATACTTCGGGACAGGAACTTCCTACGAGCAGTACTTC.

V and J are TRBV10-3 and TRBJ2-5, with no clear D. Germline CDR1 and CDR2: ENHRY and SYGVKD. The CDR3 spans 13 residues. Trimming stripped 2 bases from V and 1 base from J, with 5 bases between. This chain's CDR3 is CAISEGSQETQYF. DNA for the CDR3: TGTGCCATCAGTGAGGGTAGCCAAGAGACCCAGTACTTC.

The rearrangement uses TRBV29-1 and TRBJ1-1; D gene ambiguous. The germline CDR1 and CDR2 sequences are SQVTM and ANQGSEA. The CDR3 loop spans 14 amino acids. Deletions cut 4 bases from V and 4 bases from J, with 16 bases between. CDR3 sequence: CSVAKTYSGTEAFF. The CDR3 region has the DNA TGCAGCGTTGCCAAGACATACTCCGGCACTGAAGCTTTCTTT.